The rows below give T cell receptor beta chains drawn from one sample of a study of human T cells and chemical hapten exposure. TCRdb re-analysed the RACE reads in MiXCR, keeping a single row per CDR3 protein. The data contain around 200,000 distinct CDR3 sequences, approximately 31% of them seen just once; the ten biggest clones take up just under 3%. Sequencing was performed on whole blood, taken in connection with sensitization to the hapten diphenylcyclopropenone (DPC). These receptors all stem from a woman between 25 and 40 years old with alopecia areata. Some clones in this sample may be carry-over from other donors' samples. The CDR3 runs from the conserved cysteine through the conserved F or W. A D gene is named only where the DNA matches it firmly. Rows give clone size only sometimes, using once, few, many, or a class for an expanded clone.

TRBD1 TRBJ1-4 TRBV29-1 few TGCAGCGTTGCATCAGGGGGATCAACTAATGAAAAACTGTTTTTT CSVASGGSTNEKLFF
TRBD2 TRBJ2-7 TRBV29-1 NA TGCAGCGTTGGGGGGGGAACCTACGAGCAGTACTTC CSVGGGTYEQYF
TRBD2 TRBJ2-5 TRBV20-1 NA TGCAGTGCTATCCCAGCGGGAGGGCAAGAGACCCAGTACTTC CSAIPAGGQETQYF
NA TRBJ2-7 TRBV28 NA TGTGCCAGCAGTTCAGGGGACCTCTACGAGCAGTACTTC CASSSGDLYEQYF
NA TRBJ1-1 TRBV4-3 NA TGCGCCAGCAGCCGACGCAGGGGTGAATTAGTTGGGACTGAAGCTTTCTTT CASSRRRGELVGTEAFF
NA TRBJ1-3 TRBV15 NA TGTGCCACCAGCAGAGTCACAGGGACAGGAAACACCATATATTTT CATSRVTGTGNTIYF
NA TRBJ1-2 TRBV10-2 many TGCGCCAGCAGTGACGGCTATGGCTACACCTTC CASSDGYGYTF
NA TRBJ1-5 TRBV9 NA TGTGCCAGCATTGGGGGGGGGGTAAGCAATCAGCCCCAGCATTTT CASIGGGVSNQPQHF
TRBD1 TRBJ2-5 TRBV9 NA TGTGCCAGCAGTCTACAGGGGTTAGGGGAGACCCAGTACTTC CASSLQGLGETQYF
NA TRBJ2-7 TRBV6-2/TRBV6-3 NA TGTGCCAGCAGCCAGCGGACTCAGTCCTACGAGCAGTACTTC CASSQRTQSYEQYF
NA TRBJ1-4 TRBV7-2 NA TGTGCCAGCAGCATAGGGGACACTTCTGAAAAACTGTTTTTT CASSIGDTSEKLFF
TRBD2 TRBJ2-1 TRBV2 NA TGTGCCAGCACGGGACTAGCGGAACTCAATGAGCAGTTCTTC CASTGLAELNEQFF
NA TRBJ1-5 TRBV28 NA TGTGCCAGCATCTCGGGGGCCTTAGGCAATCAGCCCCAGCATTTT CASISGALGNQPQHF
NA TRBJ1-1 TRBV6-1 NA TGTGCCAGCAGTGAGCCTCAACAGAACACTGAAGCTTTCTTT CASSEPQQNTEAFF
NA TRBJ1-2 TRBV4-1 NA TGCGCCAGCAGCCAAGTCCGGACACATGGCTACACCTTC CASSQVRTHGYTF
NA TRBJ2-6 TRBV20-1 few TGCAGTGTTGACGGAATCAGCTCTGGGGCCAACGTCCTGACTTTC CSVDGISSGANVLTF
NA TRBJ2-7 TRBV6-6 few TGTGCCAGCAGTAAGAGAGAAGCCTACGAGCAGTACTTC CASSKREAYEQYF
NA TRBJ2-1 TRBV7-6 few TGTGCCAGCAGCGCCCGACTAGATGGTGAGCAGTTCTTC CASSARLDGEQFF
TRBD2 TRBJ2-5 TRBV20-1 NA TGCAGTGCCCCCGGACTAGCGGGGCCTAAAGAGACCCAGTACTTC CSAPGLAGPKETQYF
TRBD1 TRBJ2-3 TRBV9 few TGTGCCAGCAGCGTTGGACAGGGTACAGATACGCAGTATTTT CASSVGQGTDTQYF
NA TRBJ1-5 TRBV27 NA TGTGCCACCATGGACGGCGCCTCCGGGCCCCAGCATTTT CATMDGASGPQHF